A selection of T cell receptor beta chains follows, all from one sample in a study of Graves' ophthalmopathy and Graves' hyperthyroidism. TCRdb used MiXCR to reprocess the multiplex PCR reads, holding one entry per CDR3 protein. This repertoire shows about 180,000 distinct CDR3 sequences, 30% to 45% found once; its top ten account for 5.8%. The sample taken for sequencing was peripheral blood. The receptors were gathered from a woman in her 40s with Graves' ophthalmopathy. Both conserved end residues are part of each CDR3. The D gene is left open where the match is weak. Part of the rows lack a size; the others show once, few, many or a class for expanded clones.

TRBV28	TRBJ2-7	-	many	CASAPFGTYEQYF	TGTGCCAGTGCTCCCTTTGGGACCTACGAGCAGTACTTC
TRBV6-1	TRBJ1-2	-	-	CASRAQPDGRYGYTF	TGTGCCAGCAGAGCCCAACCGGATGGCCGCTATGGCTACACCTTC
TRBV6-1	TRBJ1-1	-	-	CASSRPRAAEAFF	TGTGCCAGCAGTAGACCCAGGGCCGCTGAAGCTTTCTTT
TRBV28	TRBJ2-7	-	many	CASSPPGLTAYEQYF	TGTGCCAGCAGTCCCCCGGGACTTACCGCCTACGAGCAGTACTTC
TRBV6-1	TRBJ2-7	TRBD2	-	CATVKGGSYEQYF	TGTGCCACCGTAAAGGGAGGGTCCTACGAGCAGTACTTC
TRBV4-1	TRBJ2-7	TRBD2	many	CASSRGLALSYEQYF	TGCGCCAGCAGCCGTGGACTAGCGCTTTCCTACGAGCAGTACTTC
TRBV28	TRBJ2-5	TRBD1	many	CASSLRGQLQETQYF	TGTGCCAGCAGTTTAAGGGGACAGCTCCAAGAGACCCAGTACTTC
TRBV12-3/TRBV12-4	TRBJ1-5	TRBD1	-	CASSIFGTGGHQPQHF	TGTGCCAGCAGTATATTCGGGACAGGGGGACATCAGCCCCAGCATTTT
TRBV18	TRBJ2-5	-	many	CASSPGMETQYF	TGTGCCAGCTCACCAGGGATGGAGACCCAGTACTTC
TRBV2	TRBJ2-2	TRBD2	many	CASTPTSGGRGELFF	TGTGCCAGCACTCCGACTAGCGGGGGACGCGGGGAGCTGTTTTTT
TRBV12-3/TRBV12-4	TRBJ1-1	-	-	CASTPQYTEAFF	TGTGCCAGCACCCCGCAGTACACTGAAGCTTTCTTT
TRBV19	TRBJ1-1	-	-	CASSGQTESGLTFINTEAFF	TGTGCCAGTAGTGGACAGACGGAGTCCGGTCTCACCTTTATCAACACTGAAGCTTTCTTT
TRBV4-2	TRBJ1-2	-	-	CASSQDETSAYGYTF	TGTGCCAGCAGCCAAGATGAGACATCCGCCTATGGCTACACCTTC
TRBV9	TRBJ1-2	-	many	CASSDPTRGCTF	TGTGCCAGCAGCGACCCTACACGGGGGTGCACCTTC
TRBV27	TRBJ1-5	-	many	CASSPRAPQPQHF	TGTGCCAGCAGCCCAAGGGCACCTCAGCCCCAGCATTTT
TRBV7-2	TRBJ2-7	-	many	CASSLNREREQYF	TGTGCCAGCAGCCTAAACAGGGAGCGGGAGCAGTACTTC
TRBV4-1	TRBJ1-6	TRBD1	many	CASSLGQGGNSPLHF	TGCGCCAGCAGTCTCGGACAGGGGGGTAATTCACCCCTCCACTTT
TRBV12-3/TRBV12-4	TRBJ2-5	-	-	CASSFGVNQETQYF	TGTGCCAGCAGTTTCGGGGTAAACCAAGAGACCCAGTACTTC
TRBV28	TRBJ1-5	-	-	CASSLMDLRQPQHF	TGTGCCAGCAGTTTGATGGATCTGCGACAGCCCCAGCATTTT
TRBV6-5	TRBJ2-7	TRBD1	many	CASSYRDRGSYEQYF	TGTGCCAGCAGTTACCGGGACAGGGGATCCTACGAGCAGTACTTC
TRBV20-1	TRBJ1-2	-	-	CSATDTYGYTF	TGCAGTGCTACAGACACCTATGGCTACACCTTC
TRBV6-2/TRBV6-3	TRBJ2-7	TRBD2	many	CATKTGGTNEQYF	TGTGCCACCAAGACGGGAGGTACAAACGAGCAGTACTTC
TRBV25-1	TRBJ2-7	-	many	CASSDDDPYEQYF	TGTGCCAGCAGTGACGACGACCCTTACGAGCAGTACTTC
TRBV6-1	TRBJ2-6	-	-	CASTKTRSGANVLTF	TGTGCCAGCACCAAAACTCGATCTGGGGCCAACGTCCTGACTTTC
TRBV19	TRBJ1-2	-	-	CASSRTPRTNYGYTF	TGTGCCAGTAGTAGGACTCCTCGAACTAACTATGGCTACACCTTC
TRBV27	TRBJ1-1	-	-	CASSLSQISEAFF	TGTGCCAGCAGTTTATCTCAGATCAGTGAAGCTTTCTTT
TRBV28	TRBJ2-7	TRBD2	once	CASSPLGQRGSSYEQYF	TGTGCCAGCAGTCCCCTGGGCCAGCGGGGGAGCTCCTACGAGCAGTACTTC
TRBV15	TRBJ1-3	-	-	CATSRSQEVSGNTIYF	TGTGCCACCAGCAGGTCCCAAGAAGTCTCTGGAAACACCATATATTTT
TRBV6-5	TRBJ2-7	TRBD1	once	CASSYSLPQGVSYEQYF	TGTGCCAGCAGTTACTCGCTTCCCCAGGGGGTATCCTACGAGCAGTACTTC
TRBV27	TRBJ2-6	TRBD1	-	CASSPYTGASSGANVLTF	TGTGCCAGCAGTCCCTACACAGGGGCCTCCTCTGGGGCCAACGTCCTGACTTTC
TRBV28	TRBJ1-5	-	-	CASSPEGLGNQPQHF	TGTGCCAGCAGCCCTGAAGGCCTGGGGAATCAGCCCCAGCATTTT
TRBV18	TRBJ1-3	-	-	CASSPDTSSGNTIYF	TGTGCCAGCTCACCCGACACGAGCTCTGGAAACACCATATATTTT
TRBV25-1	TRBJ1-2	TRBD1	many	CASSVQGGAGGYTF	TGTGCCAGCAGTGTCCAAGGGGGCGCGGGTGGCTACACCTTC
TRBV6-2/TRBV6-3	TRBJ2-4	-	-	CASTPSGSAKNIQYF	TGTGCCAGCACCCCTTCAGGGAGCGCCAAAAACATTCAGTACTTC
TRBV7-2	TRBJ2-5	-	few	CASSPQPSQETQYF	TGTGCCAGCAGCCCCCAGCCGTCCCAAGAGACCCAGTACTTC
TRBV27	TRBJ2-5	-	few	CASSPQTQETQYF	TGTGCCAGCTCCCCACAGACCCAAGAGACCCAGTACTTC
TRBV24-1	TRBJ1-5	TRBD1	-	CATSDKQGKNQPQHF	TGTGCCACCAGTGATAAACAGGGGAAGAATCAGCCCCAGCATTTT
TRBV12-3/TRBV12-4	TRBJ2-5	-	-	CASSRGGQTQYF	TGTGCCAGCAGCCGAGGGGGACAGACCCAGTACTTC
TRBV19	TRBJ2-7	TRBD2	-	CASSIDRLAGGYEQYF	TGTGCCAGTAGTATAGATCGGCTAGCGGGAGGCTACGAGCAGTACTTC
TRBV5-1	TRBJ1-2	-	many	CASSLGQLNYGYTF	TGCGCCAGCAGCCTAGGACAACTAAACTATGGCTACACCTTC
TRBV12-3/TRBV12-4	TRBJ2-5	-	many	CASSLMAGIQETQYF	TGTGCCAGCAGTTTAATGGCGGGGATTCAAGAGACCCAGTACTTC
TRBV5-1	TRBJ1-3	-	many	CASSLRGASSGNTIYF	TGCGCCAGCAGCTTAAGGGGGGCGAGCTCTGGAAACACCATATATTTT
TRBV6-5	TRBJ1-1	-	many	CASSYSGRSANTEAFF	TGTGCCAGCAGTTACTCGGGCAGGTCGGCGAACACTGAAGCTTTCTTT
TRBV20-1	TRBJ1-2	-	many	CSATIEGSYGYTF	TGCAGTGCTACCATTGAGGGATCCTATGGCTACACCTTC